The present T cell receptor beta chain was sequenced within a study of cytomegalovirus exposure and HLA in healthy donors. Overall study results and limits: Cytomegalovirus-associated TCR beta chains were listed, numbering some 180. First-cohort TCR clusters were later found to tend to co-occur in the approximately 120 validation repertoires.

A note on this clone: As yet, its antigen is unknown.

Profiling relied on immunoSEQ multiplex PCR, and the TCRdb table lists in-frame clones only, not all of them. This sample has some 150,000 clones, with around 84% found just once. Sequenced: PBMCs. The clonotype comes from a human donor in good health.

The DNA of the CDR3 is TGCGCCAGCAGCTTGGAGGGCCCCCAGGGCACCATATATTTT. Translating it yields CASSLEGPQGTIYF. This chain connects TRBV5-1 to TRBJ1-3; possibly TRBD1 for D (5 bases). This CDR3 is built from 14 residues. Germline loops: CDR1 SGHRS, CDR2 YFSETQ. Between the trimmed V and J ends, which lost 0 bases and 9 bases, there was a span of 13 bases.